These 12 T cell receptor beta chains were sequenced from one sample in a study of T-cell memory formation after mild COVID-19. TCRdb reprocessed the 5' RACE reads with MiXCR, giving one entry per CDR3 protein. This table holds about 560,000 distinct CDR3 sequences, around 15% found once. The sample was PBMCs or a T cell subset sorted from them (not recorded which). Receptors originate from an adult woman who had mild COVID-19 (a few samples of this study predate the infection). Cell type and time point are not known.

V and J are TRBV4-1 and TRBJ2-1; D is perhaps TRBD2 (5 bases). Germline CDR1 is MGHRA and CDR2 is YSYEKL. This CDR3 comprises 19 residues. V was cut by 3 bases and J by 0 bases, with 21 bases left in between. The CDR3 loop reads CASSQLAVEDSSSYNEQFF. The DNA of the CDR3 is TGCGCCAGCAGCCAGTTGGCCGTAGAGGACTCGAGCTCCTACAATGAGCAGTTCTTC.

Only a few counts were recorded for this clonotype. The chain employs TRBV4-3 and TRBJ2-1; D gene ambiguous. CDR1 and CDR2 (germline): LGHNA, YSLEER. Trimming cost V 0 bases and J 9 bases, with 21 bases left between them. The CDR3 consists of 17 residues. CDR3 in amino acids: CASSQEPGLNEPGEQFF. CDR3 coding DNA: TGCGCCAGCAGCCAAGAACCGGGTCTCAACGAGCCGGGTGAGCAGTTCTTC.

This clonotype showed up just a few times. The CDR3 sequence is CASSQVGDRPGETQYF. The CDR3 DNA reads as TGTGCCAGCAGCCAAGTTGGGGATAGGCCAGGAGAGACCCAGTACTTC. V is TRBV4-2 and J is TRBJ2-5; D is unclear. This CDR3 has 16 residues. Germline V CDR1 and CDR2: LGHNA, YNFKEQ. V gave up 1 base and J gave up 4 bases, with 16 bases separating them.

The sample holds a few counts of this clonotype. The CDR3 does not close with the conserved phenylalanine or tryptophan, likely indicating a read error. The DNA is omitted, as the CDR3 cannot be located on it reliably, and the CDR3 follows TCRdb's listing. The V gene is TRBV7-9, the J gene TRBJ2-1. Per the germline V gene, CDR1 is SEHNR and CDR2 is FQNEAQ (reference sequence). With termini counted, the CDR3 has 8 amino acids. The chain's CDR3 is CASSLVPL.

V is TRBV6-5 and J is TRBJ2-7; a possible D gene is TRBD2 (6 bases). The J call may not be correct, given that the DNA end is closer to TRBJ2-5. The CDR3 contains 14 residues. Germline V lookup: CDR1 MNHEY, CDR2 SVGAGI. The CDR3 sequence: CASSPSLASETQYF. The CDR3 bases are TGTGCCAGCAGTCCTAGTCTAGCGTCTGAGACCCAGTACTTC.

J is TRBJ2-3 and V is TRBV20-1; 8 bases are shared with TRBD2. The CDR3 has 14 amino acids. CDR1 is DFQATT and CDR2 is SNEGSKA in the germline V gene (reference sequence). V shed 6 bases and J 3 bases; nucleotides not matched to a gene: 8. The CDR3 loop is CSANGGAWTDTQYF. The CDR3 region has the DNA TGCAGTGCGAACGGGGGGGCCTGGACAGATACGCAGTATTTT.

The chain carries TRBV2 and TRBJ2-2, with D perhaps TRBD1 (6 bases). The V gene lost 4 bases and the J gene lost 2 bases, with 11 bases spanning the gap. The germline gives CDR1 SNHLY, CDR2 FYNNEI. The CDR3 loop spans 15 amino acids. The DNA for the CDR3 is TGTGCCAGCAGTGGATGGGGGCCCAACACCGGGGAGCTGTTTTTT. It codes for CASSGWGPNTGELFF. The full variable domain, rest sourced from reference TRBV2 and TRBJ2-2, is EPEVTQTPSHQVTQMGQEVILRCVPISNHLYFYWYRQILGQKVEFLVSFYNNEISEKSEIFDDQFSVERPDGSNFTLKIRSTKLEDSAMYFCASSGWGPNTGELFFGEGSRLTVL.

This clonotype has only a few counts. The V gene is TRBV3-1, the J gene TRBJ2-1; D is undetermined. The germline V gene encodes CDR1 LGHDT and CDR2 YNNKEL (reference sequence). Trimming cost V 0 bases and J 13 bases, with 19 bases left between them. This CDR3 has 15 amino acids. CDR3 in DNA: TGTGCCAGCAGCCAAGATTTGATTTATGGACCGTACCAGTTCTTC. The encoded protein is CASSQDLIYGPYQFF.

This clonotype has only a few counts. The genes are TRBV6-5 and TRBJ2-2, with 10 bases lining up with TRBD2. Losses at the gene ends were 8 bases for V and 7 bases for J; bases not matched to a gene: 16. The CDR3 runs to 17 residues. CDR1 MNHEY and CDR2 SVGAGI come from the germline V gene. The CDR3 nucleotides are TGTGCCAGCGCGTCTAGCGGGGGAAACTGGATCGGCGGGGAGCTGTTTTTT. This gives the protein CASASSGGNWIGGELFF.

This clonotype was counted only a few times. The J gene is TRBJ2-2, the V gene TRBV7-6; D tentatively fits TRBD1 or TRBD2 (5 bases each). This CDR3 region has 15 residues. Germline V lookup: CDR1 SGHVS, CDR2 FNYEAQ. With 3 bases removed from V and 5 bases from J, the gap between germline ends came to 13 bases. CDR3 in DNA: TGTGCCAGCAGCTTCCAGGGAGAGGTTACCGGGGAGCTGTTTTTT. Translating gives CASSFQGEVTGELFF.

The CDR3 loop is CASSLALGAPNEKLFF. CDR3 nucleotides: TGTGCCAGCAGCTTAGCGTTGGGGGCACCTAATGAAAAACTGTTTTTT. This chain uses TRBV7-9 with TRBJ1-4; tentatively, D is TRBD1 (6 bases). This CDR3 has 16 amino acids. CDR1 SEHNR and CDR2 FQNEAQ come from the germline V gene (reference sequence). Trimming removed 0 bases from V and 3 bases from J, with 11 bases in between.

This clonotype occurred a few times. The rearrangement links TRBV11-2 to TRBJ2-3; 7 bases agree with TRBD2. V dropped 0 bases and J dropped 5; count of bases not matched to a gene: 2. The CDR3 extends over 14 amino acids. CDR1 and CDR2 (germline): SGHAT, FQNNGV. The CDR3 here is CASSLEPSGDTQYF. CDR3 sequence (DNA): TGTGCCAGCAGCTTAGAGCCTAGCGGAGATACGCAGTATTTT.